This T cell receptor beta chain comes out of a study of blood T cell repertoires in COVID-19. The table came from immunoSEQ multiplex PCR; TCRdb's copy has only in-frame clones and leaves some out. The sample records about 310,000 clones, about 90% being singletons. The ends were cut back, 4 bases at V and 2 bases at J, with 12 bases in the middle. This CDR3 spans 14 amino acids. Germline V CDR1 and CDR2: SNHLY, FYNNEI. The chain joins TRBV2 to TRBJ2-7; no firm D call. This clonotype was sampled from a woman aged 30 to 39 who had recovered from COVID-19. What was sequenced was PBMCs or T cells enriched from blood (not recorded which). CDR3 protein: CASSGRPLTYEQYF. CDR3 bases: TGTGCCAGCAGTGGGAGACCTCTAACCTACGAGCAGTACTTC.